The entry that follows covers one TCR beta chain sequence. The data belong to a study of blood T cell repertoires in COVID-19. About the study: Sample material is recorded as cDNA or gDNA derived from T cells, B-cell-depleted T cells, or PBMCs.

Sequencing was performed with immunoSEQ multiplex PCR; in TCRdb, only in-frame clones are kept and a portion is missing. The sample shows 400,000 or so clones, 88% of them seen only once. The CDR3 has 18 residues. In germline, CDR1 is LNHDA, CDR2 SQIVND (reference sequence). Unmatched junction bases numbered 16, after V lost 8 bases and J lost 7 bases. The material sequenced was PBMCs or T cells enriched from blood (not recorded which). V is TRBV19 and J is TRBJ2-2; 13 bases align to TRBD2. This TCR was recovered from a woman aged 35 to 49 with acute COVID-19. The CDR3 protein is CASRPWVLAGGPGGELFF. Here the CDR3 DNA reads TGTGCCAGTCGTCCCTGGGTACTAGCGGGGGGGCCAGGCGGGGAGCTGTTTTTT.